The 24 T cell receptor beta chains given below trace back to one sample, sequenced in a study of somatic mutations in cytotoxic T cells in rheumatoid arthritis. TCRdb's table, derived via immunoSEQ multiplex PCR, lists solely in-frame clones and lacks some. This table has about 29,000 clones, around 87% appearing once. The sequenced sample was CD8+ T cells sorted from blood. The source is an adult with rheumatoid arthritis.

This chain uses TRBV7-9 with TRBJ1-1; D perhaps matches TRBD1 (5 bases). V lost 4 bases and J lost 1, with 13 bases in between. The V gene's germline CDR1 is SEHNR and CDR2 FQNEAQ (reference sequence). The CDR3 runs 15 residues. DNA of the CDR3: TGTGCCAGCAGCTCTCGACAGACCCAGAACACTGAAGCTTTCTTT. This encodes CASSSRQTQNTEAFF.

This clone was picked up one time. The gene calls are TRBV28 and TRBJ2-3; D not certain. Germline CDR1 reads MDHEN; CDR2 reads SYDVKM. This CDR3 is 13 amino acids long. Trimming removed 5 bases at V and 4 bases at J, with 10 bases between. CDR3 residues: CASSPSNPDTQYF. CDR3 DNA: TGTGCCAGCAGTCCCTCTAACCCAGATACGCAGTATTTT.

This chain links TRBV9 with TRBJ1-2; D is undetermined. Trimming pared 3 bases from V and 6 bases from J, leaving 15 bases between. CDR1 is SGDLS, CDR2 YYNGEE, per germline. The CDR3 covers 14 residues. CDR3 nucleotide sequence: TGTGCCAGCAGCGCCCAGACATATCACGATGGCTACACCTTC. Translation: CASSAQTYHDGYTF.

This chain connects TRBV7-9 to TRBJ2-7, with a tentative D call TRBD1 (5 bases). Looked up from germline, CDR1 is SEHNR and CDR2 is FQNEAQ (reference sequence). Trimming pared 5 bases from V and 3 bases from J, leaving 11 bases between. This CDR3 contains 13 residues. The CDR3 coding sequence is TGTGCCAGCAGCCAAGAGGACAACTACGAGCAGTACTTC. Its protein is CASSQEDNYEQYF.

The CDR3 DNA sequence: TGTGCCAGCAGCTTAGGTGGTAAGCCCCAGCATTTT. Translating it yields CASSLGGKPQHF. The chain joins TRBV7-9 to TRBJ1-5, with no clear D. The CDR3 consists of 12 residues. Germline loops: CDR1 SEHNR, CDR2 FQNEAQ (reference sequence). With 1 base removed from V and 8 bases from J, the gap between germline ends came to 6 bases.

The chain links TRBV5-1 to TRBJ2-3; D is undetermined. The CDR3 spans 12 residues. V lost 0 bases and J 6 bases, leaving 5 bases between the germline ends. Per the germline V gene, CDR1 is SGHRS and CDR2 is YFSETQ. Here the CDR3 reads CASSLGSDTQYF. For the CDR3, the DNA is TGCGCCAGCAGCTTGGGGTCGGATACGCAGTATTTT.

The chain recombines TRBV4-3 with TRBJ1-3, with D unclear. V lost 1 base and J lost 0, with 13 bases in between. The germline V gene encodes CDR1 LGHNA and CDR2 YSLEER. This CDR3 is built from 17 residues. CDR3 protein: CASSQATTDFSGNTIYF. CDR3 coding DNA: TGCGCCAGCAGCCAAGCGACGACGGACTTCTCTGGAAACACCATATATTTT.

J is TRBJ2-1 and V is TRBV7-9, with TRBD1 identical over 8 bases. From germline, CDR1 is SEHNR and CDR2 FQNEAQ (reference sequence). The CDR3 has 12 amino acids. V was clipped by 5 bases and J by 10 bases; unmatched bases: 4. CDR3: CASSPTGVEQFF. For the CDR3, the DNA is TGTGCCAGCAGCCCGACAGGGGTGGAGCAGTTCTTC.

This clone was recorded a few times. J is TRBJ2-7 and V is TRBV7-9; 8 nucleotides match TRBD1. From germline, CDR1 is SEHNR and CDR2 FQNEAQ (reference sequence). The J segment lost 1 base and the V segment lost 4 bases, leaving 6 bases of the junction unmatched. This CDR3 is 15 amino acids long. CDR3 in DNA: TGTGCCAGCAGCTCGACAGGGGCGGTATCCTACGAGCAGTACTTC. Translation gives CASSSTGAVSYEQYF.

The chain uses TRBV7-9 and TRBJ2-2; 9 nucleotides line up with TRBD2. With V trimmed by 3 bases and J by 8 bases, 7 bases remained unmatched. The CDR3 contains 15 residues. Germline V gives CDR1 SEHNR, CDR2 FQNEAQ (reference sequence). CDR3 region: CASSFLAGAAGELFF. The CDR3 DNA follows: TGTGCCAGCAGCTTCTTAGCGGGAGCAGCAGGGGAGCTGTTTTTT.

The gene calls are TRBV13 and TRBJ1-3; TRBD1 aligns across 7 bases. CDR3 size: 13 residues. Germline V lookup: CDR1 PRHDT, CDR2 FYEKMQ (reference sequence). The J segment lost 2 bases and the V segment lost 6 bases, leaving 1 base of the junction unmatched. CDR3 bases: TGTGCCAGCAGGACAGGGCCTGGAAACACCATATATTTT. It specifies CASRTGPGNTIYF.

V and J are TRBV4-2 and TRBJ1-2; D possibly corresponds to TRBD1 (5 bases). This CDR3 has 16 amino acids. Germline V gene sequence: CDR1 LGHNA, CDR2 YNFKEQ. Trimming cost V 0 bases and J 3 bases, with 14 bases left between them. DNA of the CDR3: TGTGCCAGCAGCCAAGATTTCCAGGGTACGGACTATGGCTACACCTTC. It codes for CASSQDFQGTDYGYTF.

CDR3 protein: CASSTGTGRAGELFF. Written as DNA, the CDR3 is TGTGCCAGCAGTACCGGGACAGGAAGGGCCGGGGAGCTGTTTTTT. V usage is TRBV28 and J usage is TRBJ2-2, with TRBD1 matching 8 bases. The CDR3 consists of 15 residues. Germline V CDR1 and CDR2: MDHEN, SYDVKM. With 5 bases clipped from V and 6 bases from J, the junction kept 8 bases outside the gene matches.

The rearrangement links TRBV5-1 to TRBJ1-2; the D gene is possibly TRBD1 (5 bases). The germline gives CDR1 SGHRS, CDR2 YFSETQ. CDR3 length: 17 residues. V dropped 2 bases and J dropped 8 bases, with 25 bases sitting between them. The CDR3: CASSLPGNGRETWGYTF. Written as DNA, the CDR3 is TGCGCCAGCAGCTTACCAGGCAACGGCAGGGAGACATGGGGCTACACCTTC.

This chain links TRBV10-3 with TRBJ2-7; possible D gene TRBD2, 5 bases. Germline lookup yields CDR1 ENHRY and CDR2 SYGVKD. The CDR3 is 10 residues long. The V and J ends lost 10 bases and 5 bases respectively, with 9 bases between them. The CDR3 sequence: CATGRDEQYF. The CDR3 DNA sequence: TGTGCCACCGGGCGGGACGAGCAGTACTTC.

The chain couples TRBV6-1 to TRBJ1-4, with D perhaps TRBD1 (5 bases). Between the trimmed V and J ends, which lost 6 bases and 5 bases, there was a span of 13 bases. Germline CDR1 MNHNS, CDR2 SASEGT. The CDR3 spans 14 residues. The CDR3 coding sequence is TGTGCCAGCAGGAAGGACACAGCGAATGAAAAACTGTTTTTT. It codes for CASRKDTANEKLFF.

The chain links TRBV11-2 to TRBJ1-3, with 7 nucleotides matching TRBD1. In germline, CDR1 is SGHAT, CDR2 FQNNGV. The CDR3 runs 15 residues. V shed 3 bases, J shed 0 bases, and the junction held 2 bases outside the gene matches. The CDR3 bases are TGTGCCAGCAGCTTGGGACAGACCTCTGGAAACACCATATATTTT. This codes for CASSLGQTSGNTIYF.

This clone occurred a few times. The CDR3 here is CASSLVERDPSYEQYF. CDR3 sequence (DNA): TGTGCCAGCAGCTTAGTGGAGCGGGATCCCTCCTACGAGCAGTACTTC. This chain links TRBV11-3 with TRBJ2-7, with TRBD2 matching 7 bases. The CDR3 consists of 16 residues. Losses at the gene ends were 1 base for V and 0 bases for J; bases not matched to a gene: 6. Germline CDR1 SGHNT, CDR2 YENEEA.

CDR3 nucleotide sequence: TGTGCCAGCAGCTTATCGAGGGTGAACTCCTACGAGCAGTACTTC. Translated: CASSLSRVNSYEQYF. V usage is TRBV13 and J usage is TRBJ2-7; weak D call: TRBD2 (5 bases). The V end was cut by 2 bases, the J end by 0 bases, with 11 bases between. This CDR3 is built from 15 residues. Germline-derived CDR1 and CDR2 are PRHDT and FYEKMQ (reference sequence).

This chain links TRBV7-6 with TRBJ2-1; D is possibly TRBD2 (5 bases). The V and J ends lost 5 bases and 0 bases respectively, with 14 bases between them. Germline CDR1 reads SGHVS; CDR2 reads FNYEAQ. CDR3 length: 16 amino acids. In DNA, the CDR3 is TGTGCCAGCAGCGCCCAGGACTCTGGCTCCTACAATGAGCAGTTCTTC. This codes for CASSAQDSGSYNEQFF.

The gene calls are TRBV14 and TRBJ2-7; TRBD1 matches at 7 bases. The germline gives CDR1 SGHDN, CDR2 FVKESK. This CDR3 is built from 14 residues. V lost 1 base, J lost 3 bases, and 3 bases stayed unmatched. This CDR3 reads CASSQVGQFYEQYF. CDR3 DNA: TGTGCCAGCAGCCAAGTGGGACAGTTCTACGAGCAGTACTTC.

This chain joins TRBV19 and TRBJ1-2; D is unresolved. From germline, CDR1 is LNHDA and CDR2 SQIVND (reference sequence). Trimming took 4 bases from V and 4 from J, leaving 10 bases between them. This CDR3 contains 13 residues. The CDR3 bases are TGTGCCAGTAGTACAGGTACGACCTATGGCTACACCTTC. Its translation: CASSTGTTYGYTF. The full variable domain, with the rest looked up from reference TRBV19 and TRBJ1-2, is DGGITQSPKYLFRKEGQNVTLSCEQNLNHDAMYWYRQDPGQGLRLIYYSQIVNDFQKGDIAEGYSVSREKKESFPLTVTSAQKNPTAFYLCASSTGTTYGYTFGSGTRLTVV.

The chain joins TRBV6-6 to TRBJ2-7; perhaps TRBD2 as D (5 bases). CDR1 MNHNY and CDR2 SVGAGI come from the germline V gene (reference sequence). The CDR3 runs 16 residues. Trimming pared 6 bases from V and 6 bases from J, leaving 24 bases between. CDR3 sequence: CASSLAIAGPPSEQYF. As DNA, the CDR3 is TGTGCCAGCAGCCTGGCCATTGCGGGCCCACCCAGCGAGCAGTACTTC.

The V gene is TRBV29-1, the J gene TRBJ2-2, with D maybe TRBD2 (5 bases). Trimming shortened V by 3 bases and J by 5 bases, and 10 bases separated the two germline ends. Per the germline V gene, CDR1 is SQVTM and CDR2 is ANQGSEA. This CDR3 spans 13 amino acids. The CDR3 nucleotides read TGCAGCGTTGACCCAGGAGGTACCGGGGAGCTGTTTTTT. Protein product: CSVDPGGTGELFF.